What follows are 3 T cell receptor beta chains derived from one specimen sequenced in a study of breast tumors, draining lymph nodes, adjacent tissues. TCRdb analysed the multiplex PCR reads with MiXCR anew, one entry per CDR3 protein. The sample has some 170,000 distinct CDR3 sequences; around 35% are singletons. Breast cancer patients provided tissue from their axillary draining lymph nodes. The source material was axillary lymph node tissue. Every receptor here comes from a female donor with breast cancer. Some clones in this sample may be carry-over from other donors' samples.

This clonotype was observed once. This chain joins TRBV7-6 and TRBJ2-1, with a possible D match to TRBD1 (6 bases). Germline assignment: CDR1 SGHVS and CDR2 FNYEAQ. The CDR3 extends over 18 amino acids. The ends were cut back, 5 bases at V and 0 bases at J, with 20 bases in the middle. The DNA for the CDR3 is TGTGCCAGCAGCCCCGACTTCGTCGCAGGGGACTCCTACAATGAGCAGTTCTTC. Its translation: CASSPDFVAGDSYNEQFF.

This clonotype came up many times. This sequence joins TRBV6-1 and TRBJ1-6; the D is unclear. The CDR3 length is 14 residues. Germline V gene sequence: CDR1 MNHNS, CDR2 SASEGT. Trimming pared 2 bases from V and 6 bases from J, leaving 8 bases between. CDR3 DNA sequence: TGTGCCAGCAGTGAATACGTTATTAATTCACCCCTCCACTTT. This codes for CASSEYVINSPLHF.

Ten or more counts support this clonotype. This sequence joins TRBV2 and TRBJ1-2; tentative D call: TRBD1 (6 bases). This CDR3 is 13 amino acids long. V shed 10 bases and J shed 4 bases, with 16 bases lying between them. Germline CDR1 SNHLY, CDR2 FYNNEI. CDR3 amino acids: CANERGGGYGYTF. As DNA, the CDR3 is TGTGCCAACGAGAGAGGGGGTGGCTATGGCTACACCTTC.